Below, 25 T cell receptor beta chains from the same sample are listed, as sequenced in a study of cytomegalovirus exposure and HLA in healthy donors. 60 Vbeta and 13 Jbeta primers were used in PCR. Using immunoSEQ multiplex PCR, the repertoire was profiled, and TCRdb retains in-frame clones only, with some absent. The sample carries 170,000 or so clones, 78% recorded once. Specimen: PBMCs. The receptors were gathered from a woman in her 50s in good health and CMV-seropositive.

The chain links TRBV4-1 to TRBJ1-5; D is undetermined. This CDR3 has 16 amino acids. Germline V CDR1 and CDR2: MGHRA, YSYEKL. The ends were cut back, 1 base at V and 4 bases at J, with 14 bases in the middle. As DNA, the CDR3 is TGCGCCAGCAGCCAAGGAGAGCCAGGAGGGAATCAGCCCCAGCATTTT. This gives the protein CASSQGEPGGNQPQHF.

With respect to this clone: Other DNA sequences in this specimen translate into the identical CDR3. The V gene is TRBV12-5, the J gene TRBJ2-5, with TRBD2 matching 14 bases. J gave up 5 bases and V 4 bases, and 6 bases lay outside the gene matches. Germline CDR1 LGHNT, CDR2 FRNRAP. The CDR3 contains 16 residues. In nucleotides, the CDR3 is TGTGCTAGTGGTTCGACTAGCGGGGGGGCCAGGGAGACCCAGTACTTC. Amino acids: CASGSTSGGARETQYF.

This rearrangement joins TRBV5-5 to TRBJ2-7; tentatively, D is TRBD1 (5 bases). The CDR3 sequence is 15 residues long. The germline CDR1 and CDR2 sequences are SGHKS and YYEKEE (reference sequence). The ends were cut back, 0 bases at V and 4 bases at J, with 14 bases in the middle. The CDR3 spells CASSLEGQSGYEQYF. In nucleotides, the CDR3 is TGTGCCAGCAGCTTGGAGGGGCAGTCCGGATACGAGCAGTACTTC.

The chain uses TRBV30 and TRBJ2-3; D might be TRBD2 (6 bases). V lost 3 bases, J lost 7 bases, and 23 bases lay in between. Germline V gene sequence: CDR1 GTSNPN, CDR2 SVGIG (reference sequence). This CDR3 region has 16 residues. In DNA form, the CDR3 reads TGTGCCTGGAGACCACGACGCGGGACTGAACAAAATACGCAGTATTTT. This gives the protein CAWRPRRGTEQNTQYF.

The rearrangement links TRBV19 to TRBJ1-4; maybe TRBD1 (6 bases). Trimming cost V 6 bases and J 0 bases, with 11 bases left between them. The CDR3 consists of 15 residues. Germline values: CDR1 LNHDA, CDR2 SQIVND (reference sequence). Here the CDR3 DNA reads TGTGCCAGTAGATTACAGGGAGCAACTAATGAAAAACTGTTTTTT. It specifies CASRLQGATNEKLFF.

The CDR3 spells CASSTIAGSSYNEQFF. The CDR3, as DNA: TGTGCCAGCAGCACCATAGCGGGCAGCTCCTACAATGAGCAGTTCTTC. The rearrangement links TRBV7-9 to TRBJ2-1, with 7 bases aligning to TRBD2. V lost 5 bases and J lost 0; bases outside the gene matches: 7. Germline V gives CDR1 SEHNR, CDR2 FQNEAQ (reference sequence). This CDR3 is built from 16 residues.

The CDR3 nucleotides are TGTGCCAGCAGTTTGGGGACAGGGAGCTCACCCCTCCACTTT. Translated: CASSLGTGSSPLHF. The chain combines TRBV27 with TRBJ1-6, with 9 bases lining up with TRBD1. The ends lost 3 bases at V and 10 bases at J; junction bases unmatched: 4. Germline V gives CDR1 MNHEY, CDR2 SMNVEV (reference sequence). This CDR3 region has 14 residues.

The gene calls are TRBV18 and TRBJ1-1; D is perhaps TRBD1 (6 bases). CDR1 is KGHSH, CDR2 LQKENI, per germline. V was shortened by 6 bases and J by 1 base, with 9 bases between the two germline ends. The CDR3 consists of 13 residues. CDR3: CASSATGNTEAFF. In nucleotides, the CDR3 is TGTGCCAGCTCGGCGACAGGGAACACTGAAGCTTTCTTT. Filled out from reference TRBV18 and TRBJ1-1, the complete variable domain reads NAGVMQNPRHLVRRRGQEARLRCSPMKGHSHVYWYRQLPEEGLKFMVYLQKENIIDESGMPKERFSAEFPKEGPSILRIQQVVRGDSAAYFCASSATGNTEAFFGQGTRLTVV.

This clone has just one count. The V and J genes are TRBV2 and TRBJ1-1, with TRBD1 as a possible D gene (5 bases). This CDR3 is 11 amino acids long. In germline, CDR1 is SNHLY, CDR2 FYNNEI. With 6 bases removed from V and 13 bases from J, the gap between germline ends came to 15 bases. CDR3 DNA sequence: TGTGCCAGCAGCGGACACGAAATAGTTTTCTTT. Translation gives CASSGHEIVFF.

The CDR3 is CASSLSSGANVLTF. CDR3 coding DNA: TGTGCCAGCAGCTTATCGAGTGGGGCCAACGTCCTGACTTTC. The chain employs TRBV7-3 and TRBJ2-6; D is undetermined. Between the trimmed V and J ends, which lost 2 bases and 3 bases, there was a span of 5 bases. Germline V gene data show CDR1 as SGHTA and CDR2 as FQGTGA. The CDR3 is made up of 14 amino acids.

This clone turned up a few times. The CDR3 is CASSGGSGGANSPLHF. The DNA for the CDR3 is TGTGCCAGCAGTGGGGGGAGCGGGGGTGCTAATTCACCCCTCCACTTT. V and J are TRBV6-1 and TRBJ1-6, with D perhaps matching TRBD1 (5 bases). This CDR3 region has 16 residues. CDR1 and CDR2 (germline): MNHNS, SASEGT. V was shortened by 4 bases and J by 6 bases, with 16 bases between the two germline ends.

This chain uses TRBV30 with TRBJ1-1; a possible D gene is TRBD1 (5 bases). The CDR3 totals 12 residues. Trimming shortened V by 2 bases and J by 2 bases, and 6 bases separated the two germline ends. The germline V gene has CDR1 GTSNPN and CDR2 SVGIG (reference sequence). The CDR3 protein is CAWSQGNTEAFF. The CDR3 DNA reads TGTGCCTGGAGTCAGGGAAACACTGAAGCTTTCTTT. Supplemented by reference TRBV30 and TRBJ1-1, the full variable domain reads SQTIHQWPATLVQPVGSPLSLECTVEGTSNPNLYWYRQAAGRGLQLLFYSVGIGQISSEVPQNLSASRPQDRQFILSSKKLLLSDSGFYLCAWSQGNTEAFFGQGTRLTVV.

The chain links TRBV27 to TRBJ1-5; 7 bases map to TRBD1. After removal of 8 bases from V and 7 bases from J, the junction contained 14 bases not matched to a gene. Germline V gene data show CDR1 as MNHEY and CDR2 as SMNVEV (reference sequence). CDR3 size: 15 residues. CDR3 nucleotide sequence: TGTGCCAGCTCTCGGCAAAGGGGGCTGGGACAGCCCCAGCATTTT. It yields the protein CASSRQRGLGQPQHF.

At least ten counts were recorded for this clone. CDR3 DNA sequence: TGTGCCAGCAGCTTAGAACTAGCGGGGGGAGCCGCGGAGACCCAGTACTTC. Its translation: CASSLELAGGAAETQYF. The chain links TRBV11-2 to TRBJ2-5; 12 bases line up with TRBD2. In germline, CDR1 is SGHAT, CDR2 FQNNGV. The CDR3 runs 17 residues. V lost 0 bases, J lost 5 bases, and 7 bases stayed unmatched.

The chain couples TRBV5-5 to TRBJ1-1; tentative D call: TRBD1 (5 bases). This CDR3 has 14 residues. V was pared by 0 bases and J by 6 bases, with 12 bases between. Per the germline V gene, CDR1 is SGHKS and CDR2 is YYEKEE (reference sequence). The CDR3 DNA sequence: TGTGCCAGCAGCTTGGTATGGGGGGAGGCTGAAGCTTTCTTT. It translates to CASSLVWGEAEAFF.

Only one count was recorded for this clone. This sequence joins TRBV2 and TRBJ2-7, with D perhaps TRBD1 (6 bases). Germline V CDR1 and CDR2: SNHLY, FYNNEI. There are 13 residues in the CDR3. Trimming left V 7 bases short and J 0 bases short, with 10 bases between. The CDR3 loop is CASTGDTSYEQYF. Written as DNA, the CDR3 is TGTGCCAGCACAGGGGACACCTCCTACGAGCAGTACTTC.

A few counts support this clone. The chain carries TRBV5-4 and TRBJ1-1; perhaps TRBD1 as D (5 bases). CDR3 length: 14 amino acids. CDR1 is SGHNT, CDR2 YYREEE, per germline (reference sequence). Trimming stripped 4 bases from V and 5 bases from J, with 15 bases between. The CDR3 sequence: CASSQSGMGTEAFF. The DNA of the CDR3 is TGTGCCAGCAGCCAATCAGGGATGGGTACTGAAGCTTTCTTT.

The V and J genes are TRBV6-1 and TRBJ1-2; the D gene is possibly TRBD1 (6 bases). Germline CDR1 is MNHNS and CDR2 is SASEGT. The CDR3 covers 12 residues. The germline V and J ends were trimmed by 5 bases and 14 bases, with 18 bases remaining between them. CDR3 DNA: TGTGCCAGCAGTTCCTCCGGGACATCGGGGACCTTC. The encoded protein is CASSSSGTSGTF.

V is TRBV12-5 and J is TRBJ1-5, with 8 positions matching TRBD1. Germline CDR1 is LGHNT and CDR2 is FRNRAP. CDR3 length: 15 amino acids. Trimming cost V 5 bases and J 1 base; bases outside gene matches: 4. In nucleotides, the CDR3 is TGTGCTAGTGGTCGTTGGACAGGGAGCAATCAGCCCCAGCATTTT. This sequence encodes CASGRWTGSNQPQHF.

This rearrangement joins TRBV5-6 to TRBJ1-2; 9 nucleotides line up with TRBD1. The trim removed 0 bases at V and 8 bases at J, leaving 5 bases unmatched. CDR1 SGHDT and CDR2 YYEEEE come from the germline V gene. The CDR3 loop spans 14 amino acids. CDR3 sequence (DNA): TGTGCCAGCAGCTTGGAAAGACAGGGGGGCGGCTACACCTTC. Translating it yields CASSLERQGGGYTF.

The genes are TRBV27 and TRBJ1-1, with a weak D call TRBD1 (6 bases). The CDR3 has 15 residues. Trimming removed 2 bases from V and 6 bases from J, with 16 bases in between. Germline CDR1 and CDR2: MNHEY and SMNVEV (reference sequence). The CDR3 coding sequence is TGTGCCAGCAGTTTAGGTGGGGGCTTTTTGCCTGAAGCTTTCTTT. Translating gives CASSLGGGFLPEAFF.

The chain has TRBV18 and TRBJ1-5; TRBD1 might be the D (6 bases). The CDR3 length is 15 residues. The V gene's germline CDR1 is KGHSH and CDR2 LQKENI. Trimming stripped 5 bases from V and 0 bases from J, with 11 bases between. CDR3 nucleotides: TGTGCCAGCTCATCCAGACAGGTTAGCAATCAGCCCCAGCATTTT. As protein: CASSSRQVSNQPQHF.

The V and J genes are TRBV6-1 and TRBJ2-2, with 7 positions matching TRBD2. The CDR3 consists of 15 residues. V gave up 4 bases and J gave up 6 bases; unmatched junction bases: 8. Per germline, CDR1 MNHNS and CDR2 SASEGT. The CDR3 spells CASSGGGGISGELFF. Written as DNA, the CDR3 is TGTGCCAGCAGTGGTGGCGGGGGAATCTCCGGGGAGCTGTTTTTT.

The CDR3, as DNA: TGTGCCAGCTCACGGGACAGTTTCCCTGGCTACACCTTC. The encoded protein is CASSRDSFPGYTF. This chain joins TRBV18 and TRBJ1-2; 7 bases match TRBD1. V was clipped by 4 bases and J by 7 bases; unmatched bases: 6. The CDR3 contains 13 residues. Germline V gives CDR1 KGHSH, CDR2 LQKENI. Combining the CDR3 with reference TRBV18 and TRBJ1-2 gives the whole variable domain NAGVMQNPRHLVRRRGQEARLRCSPMKGHSHVYWYRQLPEEGLKFMVYLQKENIIDESGMPKERFSAEFPKEGPSILRIQQVVRGDSAAYFCASSRDSFPGYTFGSGTRLTVV.

This clone appeared a few times. CDR3 loop: CASSVTGEWADTQYF. In nucleotides, the CDR3 is TGTGCCAGCAGCGTGACGGGGGAATGGGCAGATACGCAGTATTTT. The rearrangement joins TRBV9 to TRBJ2-3; TRBD2 is a possible D gene (6 bases). The CDR3 extends over 15 amino acids. CDR1 is SGDLS and CDR2 is YYNGEE in the germline V gene. V lost 2 bases and J lost 4, with 14 bases in between.